Shown below are 21 T cell receptor beta chains from a single sample sequenced in a study of blood T cell repertoires in COVID-19. Clones were read by immunoSEQ multiplex PCR, and TCRdb kept only the in-frame ones, dropping some. The sample holds about 120,000 clones; less than 90% are singletons and the top ten take under 4%. Sequencing was carried out using PBMCs or T cells enriched from blood (not recorded which). The receptors here all came from a woman in her twenties or thirties who had recovered from COVID-19.

The gene calls are TRBV14 and TRBJ1-3; 10 positions agree with TRBD1. This CDR3 comprises 17 residues. Losses at the gene ends were 6 bases for V and 3 bases for J; bases not matched to a gene: 11. Germline V gives CDR1 SGHDN, CDR2 FVKESK. DNA of the CDR3: TGTGCCAGCAGTCGCGACAGGGGGCTCTTCTTTGGAAACACCATATATTTT. This translates into CASSRDRGLFFGNTIYF.

The chain recombines TRBV12-3 or TRBV12-4 with TRBJ2-3; D not certain. The CDR3 is made up of 12 amino acids. The V and J ends lost 7 bases and 5 bases respectively, with 10 bases between them. The CDR3 is CASTPGKDTQYF. The CDR3 DNA reads as TGTGCCAGCACCCCAGGAAAAGATACGCAGTATTTT.

J is TRBJ1-6 and V is TRBV28, with D maybe TRBD1 (5 bases). Trimming cost V 4 bases and J 7 bases, with 11 bases left between them. CDR3 length: 14 residues. Germline CDR1 MDHEN, CDR2 SYDVKM. CDR3 nucleotides: TGTGCCAGCAGTTCGGACCGACAGAATTCACCCCTCCACTTT. Its translation: CASSSDRQNSPLHF.

The chain couples TRBV5-1 to TRBJ2-2; perhaps TRBD2 as D (6 bases). Germline V lookup: CDR1 SGHRS, CDR2 YFSETQ. The CDR3 loop spans 15 amino acids. V lost 3 bases, J lost 8 bases, and 17 bases lay in between. CDR3 nucleotides: TGCGCCAGCAGCTCGCAGGCGGGAATTACGGGGGAGCTGTTTTTT. Translated, it gives CASSSQAGITGELFF.

This chain uses TRBV19 with TRBJ2-7; 9 bases match TRBD2. With V trimmed by 5 bases and J by 0 bases, 8 bases remained unmatched. CDR3 length: 16 residues. The V gene's germline CDR1 is LNHDA and CDR2 SQIVND (reference sequence). This CDR3 reads CASSSKGSGSSYEQYF. The CDR3 DNA reads TGTGCCAGTAGTTCAAAGGGTAGCGGGAGCTCCTACGAGCAGTACTTC.

The table lists this clone with a few counts. The V and J genes are TRBV6-6 and TRBJ2-1, with D possibly being TRBD2 (6 bases). Trimming took 5 bases from V and 1 from J, leaving 18 bases between them. CDR1 is MNHNY and CDR2 is SVGAGI in the germline V gene (reference sequence). This CDR3 has 17 amino acids. CDR3 nucleotide sequence: TGTGCCAGCAGTCAGGACATCCGGGACTGGTCCTACAATGAGCAGTTCTTC. Its translation is CASSQDIRDWSYNEQFF.

The chain has TRBV9 and TRBJ1-6, with 9 bases lining up with TRBD1. J lost 7 bases, V lost 0 bases, and 5 bases had no gene match. The CDR3 consists of 16 residues. Germline V gene lookup returns CDR1 SGDLS and CDR2 YYNGEE. In DNA form, the CDR3 reads TGTGCCAGCAGCGTAGGATGGGGACAGGGCAATTCACCCCTCCACTTT. This sequence encodes CASSVGWGQGNSPLHF.

The chain combines TRBV14 with TRBJ1-1, with 7 bases matching TRBD1. In germline, CDR1 is SGHDN, CDR2 FVKESK. J was trimmed by 4 bases and V by 7 bases; bases with no gene match: 9. The CDR3 contains 14 residues. The CDR3 coding sequence is TGTGCCAGCAATCAGGGGGGAAGAAGCACTGAAGCTTTCTTT. It is translated as CASNQGGRSTEAFF. The full variable domain, in which reference TRBV14 and TRBJ1-1 provide the parts outside the CDR3, is EAGVTQFPSHSVIEKGQTVTLRCDPISGHDNLYWYRRVMGKEIKFLLHFVKESKQDESGMPNNRFLAERTGGTYSTLKVQPAELEDSGVYFCASNQGGRSTEAFFGQGTRLTVV.

This chain uses TRBV14 with TRBJ1-1; D may be TRBD1 (6 bases). This CDR3 comprises 14 residues. V lost 2 bases to trimming and J lost 1 base, with 8 bases between them. Germline CDR1 and CDR2: SGHDN and FVKESK. The CDR3 loop is CASSQLGGNTEAFF. The DNA for the CDR3 is TGTGCCAGCAGCCAACTAGGGGGGAACACTGAAGCTTTCTTT.

The chain employs TRBV13 and TRBJ2-7; 12 bases map to TRBD2. This CDR3 is built from 17 residues. Unmatched junction bases numbered 3, after V lost 0 bases and J lost 0 bases. In germline, CDR1 is PRHDT, CDR2 FYEKMQ (reference sequence). The CDR3 DNA is TGTGCCAGCAGCTTAGGTCTAGCGGGAGGGAGCTCCTACGAGCAGTACTTC. Translation gives CASSLGLAGGSSYEQYF.

The chain couples TRBV7-9 to TRBJ1-1; tentative D call: TRBD1 (6 bases). Germline V gene data show CDR1 as SEHNR and CDR2 as FQNEAQ (reference sequence). Trimming removed 2 bases from V and 6 bases from J, with 19 bases in between. CDR3 length: 16 amino acids. CDR3 sequence (DNA): TGTGCCAGCAGCTTATCTGTGGGGGCCCCTACTGCTGAAGCTTTCTTT. Protein product: CASSLSVGAPTAEAFF.

The rearrangement uses TRBV30 and TRBJ1-3; tentative D call: TRBD1 (6 bases). The CDR3 has 13 residues. Per the germline V gene, CDR1 is GTSNPN and CDR2 is SVGIG (reference sequence). The V and J ends lost 4 bases and 4 bases respectively, with 11 bases between them. The CDR3 loop is CAWTTGFGNTIYF. CDR3 in DNA: TGTGCCTGGACCACAGGGTTCGGAAACACCATATATTTT.

The rearrangement links TRBV11-3 to TRBJ2-1; no reliable D call. This CDR3 spans 13 amino acids. Trimming took 4 bases from V and 6 from J, leaving 10 bases between them. Germline V lookup: CDR1 SGHNT, CDR2 YENEEA. CDR3 sequence: CASSSRPRNEQFF. The DNA of the CDR3 is TGTGCCAGCAGCTCGAGGCCTCGCAATGAGCAGTTCTTC.

The rearrangement joins TRBV6-5 to TRBJ1-2, with 7 bases that match TRBD1. Losses at the gene ends were 2 bases for V and 6 bases for J; bases not matched to a gene: 12. This CDR3 contains 16 residues. CDR1 is MNHEY, CDR2 SVGAGI, per germline. The CDR3: CASSYTPGQYPNGYTF. The CDR3 DNA reads TGTGCCAGCAGTTACACACCGGGACAGTACCCGAATGGCTACACCTTC.

This rearrangement joins TRBV7-2 to TRBJ2-1; TRBD2 matches 7 bases. Germline assignment: CDR1 SGHTA and CDR2 FQGNSA. Germline trimming cut 2 bases from V and 0 bases from J; bases unmatched to any gene: 13. The CDR3 extends over 19 amino acids. This CDR3 reads CASSLSGLRRGSSYNEQFF. The CDR3 coding sequence is TGTGCCAGCAGCTTATCGGGACTTAGGCGGGGGAGCTCCTACAATGAGCAGTTCTTC.

This clone was seen a few times. The chain links TRBV6-5 to TRBJ1-2; the D gene is possibly TRBD1 (5 bases). Germline CDR1 is MNHEY and CDR2 is SVGAGI. This CDR3 region has 14 residues. Trimming removed 6 bases from V and 9 bases from J, with 20 bases in between. Here the CDR3 DNA reads TGTGCCAGCAGACCAACAGGTCCGGTCTTTAGCTACACCTTC. It is translated as CASRPTGPVFSYTF.

The chain links TRBV5-1 to TRBJ1-6, with D perhaps TRBD1 (6 bases). CDR3 size: 15 residues. CDR1 and CDR2 (germline): SGHRS, YFSETQ. The V gene lost 2 bases and the J gene lost 2 bases, with 8 bases spanning the gap. The chain's CDR3 is CASSFGGTYNSPLHF. CDR3 sequence (DNA): TGCGCCAGCAGCTTTGGGGGCACCTATAATTCACCCCTCCACTTT.

With respect to this clone: Other DNA variants within this sample encode the same CDR3. The chain combines TRBV7-2 with TRBJ2-7; 9 bases map to TRBD1. Germline V gives CDR1 SGHTA, CDR2 FQGNSA. The CDR3 consists of 15 residues. Unmatched junction bases numbered 8, after V lost 1 base and J lost 7 bases. The CDR3 here is CASSLGGQGVREQYF. The DNA of the CDR3 is TGTGCCAGCAGCTTAGGGGGACAGGGCGTGCGAGAGCAGTACTTC. Based on the CDR3 plus reference TRBV7-2 and TRBJ2-7, the full variable domain is GAGVSQSPSNKVTEKGKDVELRCDPISGHTALYWYRQSLGQGLEFLIYFQGNSAPDKSGLPSDRFSAERTGGSVSTLTIQRTQQEDSAVYLCASSLGGQGVREQYFGPGTRLTVT.

This chain links TRBV7-2 with TRBJ2-2; TRBD1 agrees at 10 bases. Looked up from germline, CDR1 is SGHTA and CDR2 is FQGNSA. CDR3 size: 17 residues. J lost 3 bases, V lost 5 bases, and 9 bases had no gene match. The CDR3 sequence: CASSTKGTGVYTGELFF. CDR3 bases: TGTGCCAGCAGCACAAAAGGGACAGGGGTGTACACCGGGGAGCTGTTTTTT.

The gene calls are TRBV21-1 and TRBJ1-2; TRBD1 is the table's D call and was not checked against the DNA. TRBV21-1 is a known pseudogene. The CDR3 runs 16 residues. The chain's CDR3 is CASSKDGDRTDHGYTF. The CDR3 DNA is TGTGCCAGCAGCAAAGATGGGGATAGGACAGACCATGGCTACACCTTC.

The J gene is TRBJ2-7, the V gene TRBV5-8; no clear D gene. V was pared by 2 bases and J by 0 bases, with 12 bases between. The germline V gene encodes CDR1 SGHTS and CDR2 YDEGEE. This CDR3 spans 15 amino acids. CDR3 amino acids: CASSFSLNPSYEQYF. Here the CDR3 DNA reads TGTGCCAGCAGCTTTTCCCTAAACCCCTCCTACGAGCAGTACTTC.